A single sample is the source of the 28 T cell receptor beta chains below, sequenced in a study of response to subunit inactivated influenza vaccine. TCRdb reprocessed the RT-PCR reads with MiXCR, giving one entry per CDR3 protein. The sample has 550,000 to 800,000 distinct CDR3 sequences; 15% to 18% are singletons. The sequencing used PBMCs from blood, collected 11 to 12 days after vaccination. These receptors were collected from a middle-aged man who received an inactivated influenza vaccine.

This clonotype appeared a few times. V is TRBV9 and J is TRBJ2-7; 9 positions match TRBD1. Germline CDR1 SGDLS, CDR2 YYNGEE. The CDR3 is made up of 15 amino acids. Trimming at V came to 4 bases and at J to 2 bases, leaving 7 bases not matched to a gene. CDR3 coding DNA: TGTGCCAGCAGCCAAGGACAGGGGCCGGCCTACGAGCAGTACTTC. Its translation is CASSQGQGPAYEQYF. Full variable domain (rest looked up from reference TRBV9 and TRBJ2-7): DSGVTQTPKHLITATGQRVTLRCSPRSGDLSVYWYQQSLDQGLQFLIQYYNGEERAKGNILERFSAQQFPDLHSELNLSSLELGDSALYFCASSQGQGPAYEQYFGPGTRLTVT.

This clonotype showed up just a few times. The DNA for the CDR3 is TGTGCCAGCCCGTTCGGGGGTAAAACCTCCTACGAGCAGTACTTC. Residues: CASPFGGKTSYEQYF. The chain uses TRBV5-6 and TRBJ2-7, with a possible D match to TRBD2 (6 bases). Germline loops: CDR1 SGHDT, CDR2 YYEEEE. The CDR3 is 15 residues long. Trimming removed 7 bases at V and 0 bases at J, with 17 bases between.

This clonotype was found many times. The chain combines TRBV7-2 with TRBJ2-7; no reliable D call. The germline gives CDR1 SGHTA, CDR2 FQGNSA. The CDR3 is 14 amino acids. Trimming stripped 0 bases from V and 2 bases from J, with 8 bases between. The CDR3 nucleotides read TGTGCCAGCAGCTTAGCTCGTCTTACCTACGAGCAGTACTTC. Its translation is CASSLARLTYEQYF.

The chain is built from TRBV6-2 or TRBV6-3 and TRBJ2-1, with 12 bases matching TRBD2. This CDR3 region has 14 residues. Trimming took 6 bases from V and 7 from J; bases not matched to a gene: 4. Per germline, CDR1 MNHEY and CDR2 SVGEGT. The CDR3 DNA follows: TGTGCCAGCAGCTCTAGCGGGGGGGGGAATGAGCAGTTCTTC. It encodes CASSSSGGGNEQFF.

The chain couples TRBV10-2 to TRBJ2-3, with D possibly being TRBD1 (6 bases). The germline V gene has CDR1 WSHSY and CDR2 SAAADI. Trimming shortened V by 8 bases and J by 4 bases, and 16 bases separated the two germline ends. The CDR3 is made up of 14 amino acids. The chain's CDR3 is CASSTGPPSDTQYF. The CDR3 DNA reads as TGCGCCAGCTCTACAGGGCCCCCCTCAGATACGCAGTATTTT.

J is TRBJ2-2 and V is TRBV2, with D maybe TRBD1 (6 bases). V was cut by 8 bases and J by 2 bases, with 12 bases left in between. CDR1 is SNHLY, CDR2 FYNNEI, per germline. This CDR3 is 14 amino acids long. CDR3 bases: TGTGCCAGCGGTAGGGGGTTTAACACCGGGGAGCTGTTTTTT. Translated, it gives CASGRGFNTGELFF.

This clonotype was seen only a few times. The V and J genes are TRBV20-1 and TRBJ2-5; a possible D gene is TRBD2 (5 bases). CDR1 is DFQATT and CDR2 is SNEGSKA in the germline V gene (reference sequence). This CDR3 is 14 amino acids long. Between the trimmed V and J ends, which lost 3 bases and 5 bases, there was a span of 16 bases. DNA of the CDR3: TGCAGTGCTAGTAGGGCTAGCTTACTTGAGACCCAGTACTTC. Protein sequence: CSASRASLLETQYF.

The table lists this clonotype with many counts. The chain uses TRBV24-1 and TRBJ2-5, with a tentative D call TRBD1 (5 bases). In germline, CDR1 is KGHDR, CDR2 SFDVKD. Trimming shortened V by 7 bases and J by 3 bases, and 8 bases separated the two germline ends. The CDR3 spans 12 residues. Here the CDR3 DNA reads TGTGCCACCAGAGACAGCAAAGAGACCCAGTACTTC. Protein sequence: CATRDSKETQYF.

V and J are TRBV6-6 and TRBJ1-2; the D is unclear. The CDR3 covers 13 residues. Per germline, CDR1 MNHNY and CDR2 SVGAGI (reference sequence). V gave up 5 bases and J gave up 8 bases, with 15 bases separating them. CDR3 nucleotides: TGTGCCAGCAGTGACGCACCGGTGCGGGGCTACACCTTC. Protein product: CASSDAPVRGYTF.

This clonotype was picked up a small number of times. CDR3 sequence reads: CAIWRGPEGGGYTF. The CDR3, as DNA: TGTGCCATTTGGAGGGGCCCTGAAGGCGGCGGCTACACCTTC. V usage is TRBV10-3 and J usage is TRBJ1-2; TRBD1 is a possible D gene (5 bases). This CDR3 region has 14 residues. Deletions cut 9 bases from V and 8 bases from J, with 22 bases between. Germline CDR1 reads ENHRY; CDR2 reads SYGVKD.

This clonotype was seen only a few times. The chain links TRBV7-3 to TRBJ2-2; TRBD1 aligns across 8 bases. There are 16 residues in the CDR3. CDR1 SGHTA and CDR2 FQGTGA come from the germline V gene. The V segment lost 5 bases and the J segment 3 bases; nucleotides outside the gene matches: 8. In DNA, the CDR3 is TGTGCCAGCAGCCTACAGGGGGGAAAGGACACCGGGGAGCTGTTTTTT. This encodes CASSLQGGKDTGELFF.

This clonotype was recorded a few times. This chain joins TRBV20-1 and TRBJ2-3; TRBD2 aligns across 7 bases. Per germline, CDR1 DFQATT and CDR2 SNEGSKA (reference sequence). Trimming cost V 5 bases and J 0 bases; bases outside gene matches: 5. The CDR3 totals 14 residues. The CDR3, as DNA: TGCAGTGCTGCTAGCGGATCTAGCACAGATACGCAGTATTTT. Amino acids: CSAASGSSTDTQYF.

This clonotype was counted only a few times. V gene TRBV10-3 combines with J gene TRBJ2-4; D is possibly TRBD1 (6 bases). CDR1 and CDR2 from the germline V gene are ENHRY and SYGVKD. CDR3 size: 11 residues. V was trimmed by 10 bases and J by 6 bases, leaving 10 bases between them. CDR3 in DNA: TGTGCCACCCGGGACATAAACATTCAGTACTTC. It codes for CATRDINIQYF.

J is TRBJ2-1 and V is TRBV10-3; D might be TRBD2 (5 bases). The CDR3 consists of 14 residues. V lost 6 bases and J 0 bases, leaving 9 bases between the germline ends. CDR1 and CDR2 from the germline V gene are ENHRY and SYGVKD. CDR3 region: CAIRERASYNEQFF. In nucleotides, the CDR3 is TGTGCCATCAGGGAGAGGGCCTCCTACAATGAGCAGTTCTTC.

V gene TRBV12-3 or TRBV12-4 combines with J gene TRBJ2-3; D might be TRBD2 (5 bases). The CDR3 spans 15 residues. Trimming left V 2 bases short and J 2 bases short, with 11 bases between. CDR3 region: CASSLRRANTDTQYF. The CDR3, as DNA: TGTGCCAGCAGTTTAAGGCGGGCGAACACAGATACGCAGTATTTT.

This clonotype was seen a few times. The chain has TRBV6-1 and TRBJ1-5; TRBD1 aligns across 7 bases. Trimming took 6 bases from V and 2 from J; bases not matched to a gene: 7. This CDR3 comprises 15 residues. Germline CDR1 reads MNHNS; CDR2 reads SASEGT. Here the CDR3 reads CASSSRGTGNQPQHF. The CDR3 bases are TGTGCCAGCAGCTCCAGGGGGACCGGCAATCAGCCCCAGCATTTT.

This chain's CDR3 is CASSTGTAYGYTF. Here the CDR3 DNA reads TGTGCCAGCAGCACCGGGACGGCCTATGGCTACACCTTC. The chain recombines TRBV7-9 with TRBJ1-2; tentatively, D is TRBD1 (5 bases). Germline V gene lookup returns CDR1 SEHNR and CDR2 FQNEAQ (reference sequence). V dropped 5 bases and J dropped 4 bases, with 11 bases sitting between them. CDR3 length equals 13 residues.

This clonotype appeared a few times. The chain recombines TRBV28 with TRBJ2-7; 9 bases match TRBD1. Germline V gene sequence: CDR1 MDHEN, CDR2 SYDVKM. Unmatched junction bases numbered 9, after V lost 6 bases and J lost 3 bases. The length of the CDR3 is 15 residues. CDR3 sequence reads: CASRTGQGYIYEQYF. CDR3 DNA sequence: TGTGCCAGCAGAACCGGACAGGGGTACATCTACGAGCAGTACTTC.

The chain has TRBV28 and TRBJ2-3; 7 bases are a match to TRBD2. Germline V lookup: CDR1 MDHEN, CDR2 SYDVKM. The trim removed 7 bases at V and 1 base at J, leaving 8 bases unmatched. The CDR3 has 15 residues. CDR3 in amino acids: CASTPTRGGTDTQYF. Written as DNA, the CDR3 is TGTGCCAGCACCCCTACTCGGGGGGGCACAGATACGCAGTATTTT.

This clonotype was observed a handful of times. The gene calls are TRBV24-1 and TRBJ2-1; 8 bases align to TRBD1. The ends lost 3 bases at V and 2 bases at J; junction bases unmatched: 5. This CDR3 region has 16 residues. Germline values: CDR1 KGHDR, CDR2 SFDVKD. The CDR3 coding sequence is TGTGCCACCAGTGATCGGGGACAGGTCCCCTACAATGAGCAGTTCTTC. It translates to CATSDRGQVPYNEQFF.

The chain couples TRBV24-1 to TRBJ2-1, with 13 nucleotides matching TRBD2. The V gene end was trimmed by 2 bases and the J gene end by 8 bases; junction bases not matched to a gene: 2. The CDR3 totals 15 residues. The V gene's germline CDR1 is KGHDR and CDR2 SFDVKD. The CDR3 loop is CATSDYTSGGDEQFF. Written as DNA, the CDR3 is TGTGCCACCAGTGATTACACTAGCGGGGGGGATGAGCAGTTCTTC.

In this sample, this clonotype turned up a few times. V usage is TRBV9 and J usage is TRBJ2-1; D may be TRBD2 (6 bases). The CDR3 loop spans 15 amino acids. V was pared by 0 bases and J by 6 bases, with 13 bases between. Germline loops: CDR1 SGDLS, CDR2 YYNGEE. The CDR3 bases are TGTGCCAGCAGCGTAGGGCGGGGCAGTATCAATGAGCAGTTCTTC. It yields the protein CASSVGRGSINEQFF.

This clonotype was detected only a few times. J is TRBJ1-1 and V is TRBV4-1, with a weak D call TRBD1 (5 bases). Germline values: CDR1 MGHRA, CDR2 YSYEKL. The CDR3 runs 14 residues. Deletions cut 2 bases from V and 2 bases from J, with 9 bases between. CDR3 sequence: CASSQFGGNTEAFF. The CDR3 region has the DNA TGCGCCAGCAGCCAATTCGGGGGTAACACTGAAGCTTTCTTT.

The chain carries TRBV3-1 and TRBJ2-6; D gene unclear. The CDR3 extends over 15 amino acids. With 3 bases removed from V and 4 bases from J, the gap between germline ends came to 10 bases. Germline lookup yields CDR1 LGHDT and CDR2 YNNKEL (reference sequence). CDR3 nucleotides: TGTGCCAGCAGCCAGAGGCTTCGGGGGGCCAACGTCCTGACTTTC. This encodes CASSQRLRGANVLTF.

This clonotype showed up just a few times. The CDR3 DNA reads TGTGCCAGCAGCTCCGCGGGACAGATGAACACTGAAGCTTTCTTT. As protein: CASSSAGQMNTEAFF. This rearrangement joins TRBV11-2 to TRBJ1-1; 7 bases are a match to TRBD1. The V gene's germline CDR1 is SGHAT and CDR2 FQNNGV. The junction had 5 bases not matched to a gene; V was cut back by 4 bases and J by 0 bases. There are 15 residues in the CDR3.

This clonotype turned up a few times. This sequence joins TRBV27 and TRBJ2-3; possibly TRBD1 for D (6 bases). Trimming shortened V by 5 bases and J by 6 bases, and 24 bases separated the two germline ends. Germline V gene lookup returns CDR1 MNHEY and CDR2 SMNVEV (reference sequence). The CDR3 consists of 17 residues. The CDR3 DNA reads TGTGCCAGCAGTAGGGGGATGGGGGACGCCCTAGAGGATACGCAGTATTTT. Its translation: CASSRGMGDALEDTQYF.

The table lists this clonotype with a few counts. This chain uses TRBV20-1 with TRBJ2-1, with D tentatively TRBD1 (5 bases). CDR1 DFQATT and CDR2 SNEGSKA come from the germline V gene (reference sequence). V lost 3 bases to trimming and J lost 4 bases, with 19 bases between them. The CDR3 is made up of 16 amino acids. The CDR3 sequence is CSARGFGATRYNEQFF. The CDR3 nucleotides are TGCAGTGCTAGGGGGTTTGGGGCCACCAGGTACAATGAGCAGTTCTTC.

This clonotype occurred many times. J is TRBJ2-3 and V is TRBV6-1; 8 nucleotides match TRBD1. The CDR3 length is 15 residues. Trimming cost V 6 bases and J 11 bases; bases outside gene matches: 16. Looked up from germline, CDR1 is MNHNS and CDR2 is SASEGT. CDR3 DNA: TGTGCCAGCAGGGAACGGGGACAGGCGAGTGGTGGGCAGTATTTT. Encoded protein: CASRERGQASGGQYF.